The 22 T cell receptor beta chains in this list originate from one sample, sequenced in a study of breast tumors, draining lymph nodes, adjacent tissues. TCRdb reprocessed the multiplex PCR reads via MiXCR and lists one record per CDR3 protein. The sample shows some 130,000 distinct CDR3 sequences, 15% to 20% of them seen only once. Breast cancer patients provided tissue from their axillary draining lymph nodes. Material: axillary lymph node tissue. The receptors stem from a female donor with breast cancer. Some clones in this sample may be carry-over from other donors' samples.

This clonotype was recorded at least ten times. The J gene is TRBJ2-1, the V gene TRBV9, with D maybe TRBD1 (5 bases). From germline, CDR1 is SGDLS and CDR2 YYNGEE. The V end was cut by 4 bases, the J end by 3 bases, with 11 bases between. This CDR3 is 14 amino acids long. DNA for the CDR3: TGTGCCAGCAGCCCCGGTGACAGCTACAATGAGCAGTTCTTC. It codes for CASSPGDSYNEQFF.

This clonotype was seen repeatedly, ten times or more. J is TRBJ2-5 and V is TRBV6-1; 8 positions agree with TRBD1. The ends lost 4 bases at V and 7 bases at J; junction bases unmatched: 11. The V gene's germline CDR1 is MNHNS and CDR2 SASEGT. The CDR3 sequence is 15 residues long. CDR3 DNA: TGTGCCAGCAGTGGTGGACAGGGACGATCGGGGACCCAGTACTTC. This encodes CASSGGQGRSGTQYF.

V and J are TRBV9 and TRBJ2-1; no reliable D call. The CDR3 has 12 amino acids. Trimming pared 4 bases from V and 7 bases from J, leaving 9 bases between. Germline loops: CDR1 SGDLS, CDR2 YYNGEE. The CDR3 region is CASSPNANEQFF. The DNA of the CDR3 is TGTGCCAGCAGCCCGAACGCGAATGAGCAGTTCTTC.

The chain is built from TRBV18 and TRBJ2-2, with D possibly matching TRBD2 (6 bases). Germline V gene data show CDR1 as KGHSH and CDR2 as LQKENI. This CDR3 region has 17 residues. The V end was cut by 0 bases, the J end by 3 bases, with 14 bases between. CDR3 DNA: TGTGCCAGCTCACCACCGATATCTAGCGAACACACCGGGGAGCTGTTTTTT. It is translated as CASSPPISSEHTGELFF.

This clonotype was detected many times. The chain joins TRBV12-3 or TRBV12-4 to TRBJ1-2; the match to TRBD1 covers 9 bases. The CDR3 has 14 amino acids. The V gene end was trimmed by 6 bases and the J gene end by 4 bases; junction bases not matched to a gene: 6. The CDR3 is CASRGTGTTYGYTF. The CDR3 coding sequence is TGTGCCAGCAGGGGGACAGGGACGACCTATGGCTACACCTTC.

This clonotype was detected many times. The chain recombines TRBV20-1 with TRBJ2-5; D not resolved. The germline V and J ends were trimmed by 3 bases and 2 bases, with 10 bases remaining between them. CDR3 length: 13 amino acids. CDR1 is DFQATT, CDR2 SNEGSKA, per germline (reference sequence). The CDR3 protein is CSARSYGQETQYF. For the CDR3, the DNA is TGCAGTGCTAGGTCCTATGGGCAAGAGACCCAGTACTTC.

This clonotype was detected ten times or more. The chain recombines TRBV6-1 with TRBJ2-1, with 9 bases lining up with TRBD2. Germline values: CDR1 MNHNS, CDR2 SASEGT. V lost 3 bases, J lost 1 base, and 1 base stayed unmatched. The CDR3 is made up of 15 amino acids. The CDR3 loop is CASSERGGSYNEQFF. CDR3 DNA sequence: TGTGCCAGCAGTGAGCGGGGGGGGTCCTACAATGAGCAGTTCTTC.

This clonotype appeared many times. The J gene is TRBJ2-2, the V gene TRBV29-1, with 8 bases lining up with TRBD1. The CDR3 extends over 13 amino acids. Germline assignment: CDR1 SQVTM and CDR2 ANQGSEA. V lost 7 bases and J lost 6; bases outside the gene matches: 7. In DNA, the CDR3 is TGCAGCGCTACAATACAGGGGGCCGGGGAGCTGTTTTTT. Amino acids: CSATIQGAGELFF.

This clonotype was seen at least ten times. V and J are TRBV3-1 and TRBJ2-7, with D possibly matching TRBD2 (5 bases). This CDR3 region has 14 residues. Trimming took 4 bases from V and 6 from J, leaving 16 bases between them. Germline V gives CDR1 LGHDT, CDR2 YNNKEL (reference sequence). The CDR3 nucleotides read TGTGCCAGCAGCCTCGACGGGGTCCAGGCCGAGCAGTACTTC. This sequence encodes CASSLDGVQAEQYF.

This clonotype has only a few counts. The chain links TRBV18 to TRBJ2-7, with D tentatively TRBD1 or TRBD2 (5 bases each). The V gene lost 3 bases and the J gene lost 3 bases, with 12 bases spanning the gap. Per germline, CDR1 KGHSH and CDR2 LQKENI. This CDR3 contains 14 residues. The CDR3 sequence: CASSPLRDGYEQYF. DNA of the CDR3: TGTGCCAGCTCACCCCTCCGGGACGGCTACGAGCAGTACTTC.

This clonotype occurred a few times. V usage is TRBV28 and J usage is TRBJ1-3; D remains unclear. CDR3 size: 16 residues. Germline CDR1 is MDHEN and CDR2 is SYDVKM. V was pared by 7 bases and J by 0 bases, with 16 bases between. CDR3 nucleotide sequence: TGTGCCAGCACCGAATGGGAGTTACACTCTGGAAACACCATATATTTT. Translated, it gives CASTEWELHSGNTIYF. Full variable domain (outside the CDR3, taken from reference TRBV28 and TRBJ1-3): DVKVTQSSRYLVKRTGEKVFLECVQDMDHENMFWYRQDPGLGLRLIYFSYDVKMKEKGDIPEGYSVSREKKERFSLILESASTNQTSMYLCASTEWELHSGNTIYFGEGSWLTVV.

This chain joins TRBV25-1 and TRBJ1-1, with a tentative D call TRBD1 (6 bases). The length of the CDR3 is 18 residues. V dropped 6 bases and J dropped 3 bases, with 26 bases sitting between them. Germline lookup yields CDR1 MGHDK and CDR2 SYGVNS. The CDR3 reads CASSDSFYRAPGDTEAFF. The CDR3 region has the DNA TGTGCCAGCAGCGACTCATTTTACCGGGCCCCAGGGGACACTGAAGCTTTCTTT.

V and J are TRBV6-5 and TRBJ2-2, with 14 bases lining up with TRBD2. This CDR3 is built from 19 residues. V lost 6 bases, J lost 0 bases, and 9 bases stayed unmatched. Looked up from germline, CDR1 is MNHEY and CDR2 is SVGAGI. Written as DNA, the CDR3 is TGTGCCAGCAGGCCCCGACTAGCGGGGGGGCTGGCGAACACCGGGGAGCTGTTTTTT. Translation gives CASRPRLAGGLANTGELFF.

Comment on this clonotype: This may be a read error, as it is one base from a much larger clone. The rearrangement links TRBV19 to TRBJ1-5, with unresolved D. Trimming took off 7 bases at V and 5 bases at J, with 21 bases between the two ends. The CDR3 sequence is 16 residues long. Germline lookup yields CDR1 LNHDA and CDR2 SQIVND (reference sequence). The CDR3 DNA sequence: TGTGCCAGTACCGAAGGCCGGACGGCAATCGATCAGCCCCAGCATTTT. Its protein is CASTEGRTAIDQPQHF.

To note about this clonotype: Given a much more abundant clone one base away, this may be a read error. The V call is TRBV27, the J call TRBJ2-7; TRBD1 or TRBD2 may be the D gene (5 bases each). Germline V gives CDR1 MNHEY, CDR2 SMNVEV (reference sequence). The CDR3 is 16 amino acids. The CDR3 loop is CAGSLSNIRGWNEQYF. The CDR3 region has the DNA TGTGCCGGCAGTTTATCGAACATCCGGGGCTGGAACGAGCAGTACTTC.

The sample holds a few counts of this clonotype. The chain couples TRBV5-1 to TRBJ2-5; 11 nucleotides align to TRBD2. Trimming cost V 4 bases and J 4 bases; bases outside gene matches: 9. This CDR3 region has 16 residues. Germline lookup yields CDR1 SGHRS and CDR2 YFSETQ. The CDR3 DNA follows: TGCGCCAGCAGCCCCCGAGGTAGCGGGGGGGGAGAGACCCAGTACTTC. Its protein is CASSPRGSGGGETQYF.

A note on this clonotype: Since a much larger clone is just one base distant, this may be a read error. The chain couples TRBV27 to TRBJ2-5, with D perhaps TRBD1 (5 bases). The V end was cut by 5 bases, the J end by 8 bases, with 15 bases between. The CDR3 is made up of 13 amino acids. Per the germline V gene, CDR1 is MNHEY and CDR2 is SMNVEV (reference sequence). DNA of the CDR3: TGTGCCAGCAGTCTTGGTGCCCAGGGAACCCAGTACTTC. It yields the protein CASSLGAQGTQYF.

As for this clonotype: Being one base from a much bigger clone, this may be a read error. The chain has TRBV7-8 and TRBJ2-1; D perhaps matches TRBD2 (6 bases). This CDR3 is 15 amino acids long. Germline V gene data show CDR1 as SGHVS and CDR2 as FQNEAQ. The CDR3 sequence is CASSNRESSYNKQFF. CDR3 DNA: TGTGCCAGCAGCAACCGGGAGTCGTCCTACAATAAGCAGTTCTTC.

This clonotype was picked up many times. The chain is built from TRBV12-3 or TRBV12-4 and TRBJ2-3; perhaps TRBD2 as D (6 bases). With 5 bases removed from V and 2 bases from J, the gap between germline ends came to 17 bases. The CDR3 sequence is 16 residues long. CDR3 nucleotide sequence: TGTGCCAGCAGTATATGGACTAACCTTCCCACAGATACGCAGTATTTT. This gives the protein CASSIWTNLPTDTQYF.

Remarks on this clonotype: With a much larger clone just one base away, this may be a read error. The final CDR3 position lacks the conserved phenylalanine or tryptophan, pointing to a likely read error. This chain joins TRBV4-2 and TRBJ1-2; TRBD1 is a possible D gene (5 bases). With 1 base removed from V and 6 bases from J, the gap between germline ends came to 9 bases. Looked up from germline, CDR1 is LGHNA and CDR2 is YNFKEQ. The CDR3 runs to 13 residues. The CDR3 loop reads CASSQAGGDGYTY. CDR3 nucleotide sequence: TGTGCCAGCAGCCAAGCCGGGGGGGATGGCTACACCTAC.

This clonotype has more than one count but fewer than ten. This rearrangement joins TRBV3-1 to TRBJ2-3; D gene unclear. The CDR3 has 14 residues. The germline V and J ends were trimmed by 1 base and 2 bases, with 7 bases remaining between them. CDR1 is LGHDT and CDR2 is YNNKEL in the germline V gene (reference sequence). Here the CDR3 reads CASSQVHNTDTQYF. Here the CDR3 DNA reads TGTGCCAGCAGCCAAGTTCACAACACAGATACGCAGTATTTT.

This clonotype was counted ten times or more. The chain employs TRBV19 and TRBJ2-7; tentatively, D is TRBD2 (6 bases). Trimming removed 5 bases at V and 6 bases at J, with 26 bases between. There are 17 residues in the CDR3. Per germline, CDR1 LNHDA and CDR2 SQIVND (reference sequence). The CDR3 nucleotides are TGTGCCAGTAGTCCTTGGACCCCGCAGCGGGCGGGGAGCGAGCAGTACTTC. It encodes CASSPWTPQRAGSEQYF.